Only a few counts were recorded for the clone carrying this TCR beta chain. The CDR3 extends over 15 amino acids. V lost 6 bases to trimming and J lost 5 bases; unmatched junction nucleotides: 8. Germline V gives CDR1 MDHEN, CDR2 SYDVKM. Expressed TCRB transcripts were sequenced because the entire RNA isolate underwent reverse transcription. The assay was immunoSEQ multiplex PCR, and TCRdb's table has in-frame clones only and misses some. The table includes over 700,000 clones, roughly a sixth detected once. The sample belongs to a study of beta chain features in type 1 diabetes. Overall study context: What patients shared with healthy donors was a similar profile of age, gender and cell yields.

Sequenced: naive CD4+ T cells from blood. The clonotype comes from a woman aged 18-29 years in good health. The rearrangement links TRBV28 to TRBJ2-5; 11 bases align to TRBD1. In DNA form, the CDR3 reads TGTGCCAGCAGACGAGGACAGGGGGCTTTTGAGACCCAGTACTTC. Its protein product is CASRRGQGAFETQYF.